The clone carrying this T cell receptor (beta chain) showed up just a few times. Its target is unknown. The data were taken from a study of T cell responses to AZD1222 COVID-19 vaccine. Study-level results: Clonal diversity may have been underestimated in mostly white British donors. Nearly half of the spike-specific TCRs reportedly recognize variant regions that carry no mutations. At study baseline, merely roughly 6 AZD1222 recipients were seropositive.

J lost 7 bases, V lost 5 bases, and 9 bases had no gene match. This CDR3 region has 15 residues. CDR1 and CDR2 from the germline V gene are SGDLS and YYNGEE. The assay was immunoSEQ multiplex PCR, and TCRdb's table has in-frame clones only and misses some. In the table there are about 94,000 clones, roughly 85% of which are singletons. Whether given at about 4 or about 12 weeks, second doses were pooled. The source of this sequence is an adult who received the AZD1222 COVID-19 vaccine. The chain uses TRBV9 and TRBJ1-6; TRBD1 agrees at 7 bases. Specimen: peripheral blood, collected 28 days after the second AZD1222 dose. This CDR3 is CASSRQGATNSPLHF. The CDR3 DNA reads TGTGCCAGCAGTCGACAGGGAGCGACCAATTCACCCCTCCACTTT.